The clone carrying this T cell receptor (beta chain) was picked up a small number of times. With 0 bases removed from V and 2 bases from J, the gap between germline ends came to 12 bases. CDR1 and CDR2 (germline): SGHRS, YFSETQ. There are 16 residues in the CDR3. The data are from a study of T cell repertoires in cytomegalovirus infection. TCRdb reprocessed the reads via MiXCR and lists one record per CDR3 protein. The sample holds 150,000 or so distinct CDR3 sequences, around a quarter seen once. V usage is TRBV5-1 and J usage is TRBJ2-1; D is unresolved. The sample comprised PBMCs. The TCR comes from a human donor in good health (CMV status not recorded). Some clones in this sample may be carry-over from other donors' samples. The CDR3 DNA reads TGCGCCAGCAGCTTGGCAGAACAGACCCCCTACAATGAGCAGTTCTTC. As protein: CASSLAEQTPYNEQFF.